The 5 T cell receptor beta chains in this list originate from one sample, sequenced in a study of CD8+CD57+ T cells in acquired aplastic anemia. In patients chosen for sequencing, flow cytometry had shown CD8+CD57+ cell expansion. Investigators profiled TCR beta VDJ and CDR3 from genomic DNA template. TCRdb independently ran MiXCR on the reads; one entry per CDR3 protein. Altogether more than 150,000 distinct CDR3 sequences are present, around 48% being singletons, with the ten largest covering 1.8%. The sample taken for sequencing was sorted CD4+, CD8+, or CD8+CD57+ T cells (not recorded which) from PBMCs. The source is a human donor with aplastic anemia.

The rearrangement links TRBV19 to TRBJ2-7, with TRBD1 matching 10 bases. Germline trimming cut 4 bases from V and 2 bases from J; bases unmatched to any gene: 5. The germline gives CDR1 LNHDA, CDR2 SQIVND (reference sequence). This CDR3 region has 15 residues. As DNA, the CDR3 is TGTGCCAGTAGTAGCGGACAGGGGGGGACCTACGAGCAGTACTTC. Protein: CASSSGQGGTYEQYF.

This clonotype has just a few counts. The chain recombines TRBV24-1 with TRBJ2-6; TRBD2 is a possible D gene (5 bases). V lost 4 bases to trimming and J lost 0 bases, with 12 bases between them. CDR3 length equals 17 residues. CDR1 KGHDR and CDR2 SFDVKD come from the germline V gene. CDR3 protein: CATSEGGFPSGANVLTF. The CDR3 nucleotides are TGTGCCACCAGTGAAGGAGGATTCCCCTCTGGGGCCAACGTCCTGACTTTC.

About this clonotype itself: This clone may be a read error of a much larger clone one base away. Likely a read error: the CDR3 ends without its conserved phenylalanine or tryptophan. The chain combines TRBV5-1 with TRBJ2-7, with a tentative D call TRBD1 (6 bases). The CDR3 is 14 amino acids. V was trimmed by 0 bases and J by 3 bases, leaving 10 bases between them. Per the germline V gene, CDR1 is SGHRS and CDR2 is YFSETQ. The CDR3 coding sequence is TGCGCCAGCAGCTTGGGCCCACAGGGCTACGAGCAGTACCTC. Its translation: CASSLGPQGYEQYL.

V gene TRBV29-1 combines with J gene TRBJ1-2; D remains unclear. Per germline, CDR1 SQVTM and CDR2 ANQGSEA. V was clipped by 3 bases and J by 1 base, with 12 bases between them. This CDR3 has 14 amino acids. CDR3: CSVEDPELNYGYTF. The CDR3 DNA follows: TGCAGCGTTGAGGACCCTGAACTTAACTATGGCTACACCTTC.

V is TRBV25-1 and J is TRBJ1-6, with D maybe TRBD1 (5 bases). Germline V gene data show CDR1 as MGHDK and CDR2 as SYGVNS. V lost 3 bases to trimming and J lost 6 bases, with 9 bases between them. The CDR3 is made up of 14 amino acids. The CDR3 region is CASSDRDGNSPLHF. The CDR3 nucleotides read TGTGCCAGCAGTGACAGGGACGGTAATTCACCCCTCCACTTT.